The clone carrying this T cell receptor beta chain has only one observation. The table came from immunoSEQ multiplex PCR; TCRdb's copy has only in-frame clones and leaves some out. The table lists approximately 270,000 clones, more than 65% of them singletons. This sample is drawn from a study of blood T cell repertoires in COVID-19. As for the study in general: Specimens from acute and convalescent COVID-19 originated in the United States, Italy and Spain.

Seattle patients were enrolled while actively infected and followed longitudinally. Looked up from germline, CDR1 is SEHNR and CDR2 is FQNEAQ (reference sequence). The V end was cut by 2 bases, the J end by 0 bases, with 11 bases between. This CDR3 region has 15 residues. Sequenced input: peripheral blood. The origin of this receptor is a person between 70 and 80 years old with COVID-19, enrolled during active disease. J is TRBJ2-7 and V is TRBV7-9; a possible D gene is TRBD2 (6 bases). The CDR3 coding sequence is TGTGCCAGCAGCTTATCGGGGGACCCCTCCTACGAGCAGTACTTC. As protein: CASSLSGDPSYEQYF.